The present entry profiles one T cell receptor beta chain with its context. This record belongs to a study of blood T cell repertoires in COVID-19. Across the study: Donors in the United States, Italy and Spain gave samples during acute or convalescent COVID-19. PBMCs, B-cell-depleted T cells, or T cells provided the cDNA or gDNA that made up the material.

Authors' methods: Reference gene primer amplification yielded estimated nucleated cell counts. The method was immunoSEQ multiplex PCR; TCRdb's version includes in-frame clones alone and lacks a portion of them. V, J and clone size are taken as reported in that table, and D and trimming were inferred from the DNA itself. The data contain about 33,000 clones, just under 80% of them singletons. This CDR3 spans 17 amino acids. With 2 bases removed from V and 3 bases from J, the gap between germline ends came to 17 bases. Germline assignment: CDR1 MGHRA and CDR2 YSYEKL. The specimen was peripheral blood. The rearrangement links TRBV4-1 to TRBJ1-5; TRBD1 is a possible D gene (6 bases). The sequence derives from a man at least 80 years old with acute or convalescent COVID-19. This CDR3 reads CASSQMITRGPNQPQHF. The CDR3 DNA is TGCGCCAGCAGCCAAATGATAACGCGGGGGCCCAATCAGCCCCAGCATTTT.